These T cell receptor beta chains were read from a single sample in a study of CXCR3-negative and CXCR3-positive naive CD8 T cells. TCRdb reprocessed the 5' RACE reads and reports one entry per CDR3 protein, with no DNA. Recorded here are around 95,000 distinct CDR3 sequences; the top ten clones represent about 1.1%. The specimen was naive CXCR3+ CD8+ T cells from blood. The receptors come from a human donor in good health. Some clones in this sample may be carry-over from other donors' samples. The CDR3 runs from the conserved cysteine through the conserved F or W.

>TRBV12-5|TRBJ2-2
CASGLVWQENTGELFF
>TRBV6-4|TRBJ2-3
CASSDGTSGTDTQYF
>TRBV7-6|TRBJ1-1
CASSSSDSGAEAFF
>TRBV12-3/TRBV12-4|TRBJ1-1
CASSLSSQIFQNTEAFF
>TRBV29-1|TRBJ2-7
CSVEEYGGTGMTYEQYF
>TRBV4-2|TRBJ2-1
CASSQGVVAPDNEQFF
>TRBV5-1|TRBJ2-1
CASSLARLGDNSYNEQFF
>TRBV20-1|TRBJ2-7
CSARTAAGFPYEQYF
>TRBV3-1|TRBJ2-7
CASSDLPGRGYEQYF
>TRBV5-1|TRBJ2-7
CASSLGAGGWYEQYF
>TRBV28|TRBJ2-7
CASLPTGLAGVSSYEQYF
>TRBV28|TRBJ2-7
CASSFYQDSYEQYF
>TRBV7-8|TRBJ1-1
CASSLAREYEAFF
>TRBV28|TRBJ2-2
CASSTPGTENTGELFF
>TRBV9|TRBJ2-5
CASATGGPETQYF
>TRBV29-1|TRBJ2-7
CSVEDPRTYEQYF
>TRBV27|TRBJ2-5
CASNSGTAQETQYF